This T cell receptor beta chain was found in a study of cytomegalovirus exposure and HLA in healthy donors. Vbeta (60) and Jbeta (13) primers were used in the PCR. The repertoire was sequenced with immunoSEQ multiplex PCR; TCRdb's copy has only in-frame clones and lacks some. The profile shows roughly 110,000 clones, 76% of them singletons. Germline lookup yields CDR1 SGHRS and CDR2 YFSETQ. The CDR3 consists of 17 residues. Trimming cost V 0 bases and J 5 bases, with 20 bases left between them. The specimen sequenced was PBMCs. The TCR originated in a woman aged 40 to 50 in good health and CMV-seropositive. The J gene is TRBJ2-5, the V gene TRBV5-1; perhaps TRBD1 as D (6 bases). The DNA for the CDR3 is TGCGCCAGCAGCTTGGCCGTTCGGGGCCCAGGGGCTGAGACCCAGTACTTC. Translation: CASSLAVRGPGAETQYF.